Shown below are 12 T cell receptor beta chains from a single sample sequenced in a study of CD8 T cells in Susac syndrome. Random hexamers were used to reverse transcribe 0.5 to 1 ug of RNA. One entry per CDR3 protein results from TCRdb running MiXCR on the immunoSEQ multiplex PCR reads. This table has 150,000 to 160,000 distinct CDR3 sequences, about 95% appearing once. Sequencing was performed on CD4+ T cells from PBMCs. All receptors come from a human donor with Susac syndrome.

The chain links TRBV9 to TRBJ2-2; 12 bases are a match to TRBD2. The CDR3 covers 17 residues. The V segment lost 0 bases and the J segment 6 bases; nucleotides outside the gene matches: 6. Looked up from germline, CDR1 is SGDLS and CDR2 is YYNGEE. The CDR3 nucleotides are TGTGCCAGCAGCGTAGCGCTAGCGGGGGGGCTACCCGGGGAGCTGTTTTTT. This translates into CASSVALAGGLPGELFF.

This rearrangement joins TRBV4-1 to TRBJ1-5, with D tentatively TRBD1 (6 bases). V shed 1 base and J shed 13 bases, with 14 bases lying between them. Germline CDR1 and CDR2: MGHRA and YSYEKL. The CDR3 extends over 13 amino acids. The DNA for the CDR3 is TGCGCCAGCAGCCAAGCGGTCCTACAGGGTCAGCATTTT. It is translated as CASSQAVLQGQHF.

The V and J genes are TRBV29-1 and TRBJ2-3; TRBD1 matches at 11 bases. CDR3 length: 15 amino acids. Germline loops: CDR1 SQVTM, CDR2 ANQGSEA. This chain's CDR3 is CSLAGDRGYPDTQYF. CDR3 bases: TGCAGTCTAGCCGGGGACAGGGGGTATCCAGATACGCAGTATTTT.

The chain uses TRBV18 and TRBJ2-7; the D is unclear. V lost 1 base and J 2 bases, leaving 6 bases between the germline ends. Germline V gene data show CDR1 as KGHSH and CDR2 as LQKENI. This CDR3 contains 13 residues. The DNA for the CDR3 is TGTGCCAGCTCACCACAAGAAGCCTACGAGCAGTACTTC. The encoded protein is CASSPQEAYEQYF.

The V and J genes are TRBV10-3 and TRBJ2-5, with TRBD1 matching 9 bases. CDR3 length: 14 residues. With 5 bases clipped from V and 4 bases from J, the junction kept 5 bases outside the gene matches. Germline CDR1 and CDR2: ENHRY and SYGVKD. CDR3 in DNA: TGTGCCATCAGTTCAACAGGGGGCGTAGAGACCCAGTACTTC. It translates to CAISSTGGVETQYF.

This clonotype was seen just once. The rearrangement links TRBV3-1 to TRBJ1-5; D perhaps matches TRBD1 (6 bases). Trimming took off 1 base at V and 9 bases at J, with 13 bases between the two ends. The CDR3 is 14 amino acids. Germline CDR1 LGHDT, CDR2 YNNKEL (reference sequence). The chain's CDR3 is CASSQAQGVRPQHF. CDR3 in DNA: TGTGCCAGCAGCCAAGCACAGGGCGTCCGGCCCCAGCATTTT.

This chain connects TRBV4-2 to TRBJ1-3; D is uncertain. This CDR3 has 16 residues. In germline, CDR1 is LGHNA, CDR2 YNFKEQ. With 1 base removed from V and 2 bases from J, the gap between germline ends came to 12 bases. CDR3: CASSQAESGAGNTIYF. CDR3 in DNA: TGTGCCAGCAGCCAAGCAGAAAGTGGGGCTGGAAACACCATATATTTT.

This sequence joins TRBV27 and TRBJ2-7; possibly TRBD2 for D (7 bases). This CDR3 contains 14 residues. Germline values: CDR1 MNHEY, CDR2 SMNVEV (reference sequence). Trimming removed 7 bases at V and 4 bases at J, with 17 bases between. CDR3 residues: CASTPGGRRYEQYF. The CDR3 DNA reads TGTGCCAGCACCCCCGGGGGGCGCAGGTACGAGCAGTACTTC.

V is TRBV12-3 or TRBV12-4 and J is TRBJ2-1; D tentatively reads TRBD1 or TRBD2 (5 bases each). The CDR3 spans 13 residues. The V end was cut by 5 bases, the J end by 5 bases, with 10 bases between. The CDR3 is CASSRDANNEQFF. DNA for the CDR3: TGTGCCAGCAGTCGGGACGCCAACAATGAGCAGTTCTTC.

This sequence joins TRBV20-1 and TRBJ1-5; 8 bases are shared with TRBD1. V gave up 6 bases and J gave up 4 bases; unmatched junction bases: 8. Germline V CDR1 and CDR2: DFQATT, SNEGSKA (reference sequence). The CDR3 runs 14 residues. CDR3 protein: CSAKNRQGNQPQHF. The CDR3 DNA follows: TGCAGTGCCAAAAATCGACAGGGGAATCAGCCCCAGCATTTT.

The chain carries TRBV4-3 and TRBJ2-3; maybe TRBD2 (5 bases). This CDR3 spans 16 amino acids. V was shortened by 1 base and J by 4 bases, with 15 bases between the two germline ends. Germline V gene lookup returns CDR1 LGHNA and CDR2 YSLEER. CDR3: CASSQGQRGLSDTQYF. CDR3 DNA sequence: TGCGCCAGCAGCCAAGGCCAGAGAGGACTCTCAGATACGCAGTATTTT.

The chain carries TRBV13 and TRBJ2-5, with a possible D match to TRBD2 (5 bases). Trimming removed 4 bases from V and 5 bases from J, with 11 bases in between. Germline lookup yields CDR1 PRHDT and CDR2 FYEKMQ (reference sequence). There are 13 residues in the CDR3. This CDR3 is CASSWRPLETQYF. The CDR3 nucleotides read TGTGCCAGCAGCTGGAGGCCTTTGGAGACCCAGTACTTC.